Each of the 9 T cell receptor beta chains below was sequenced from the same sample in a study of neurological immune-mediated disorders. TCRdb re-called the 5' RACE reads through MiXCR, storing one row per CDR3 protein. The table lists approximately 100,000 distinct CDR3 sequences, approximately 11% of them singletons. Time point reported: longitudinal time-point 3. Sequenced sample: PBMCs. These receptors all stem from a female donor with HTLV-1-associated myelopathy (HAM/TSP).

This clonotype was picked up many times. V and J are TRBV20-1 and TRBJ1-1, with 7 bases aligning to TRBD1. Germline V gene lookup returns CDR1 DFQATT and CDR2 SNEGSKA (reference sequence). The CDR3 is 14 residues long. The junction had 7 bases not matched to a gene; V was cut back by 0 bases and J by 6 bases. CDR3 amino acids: CSARDTTGYSEAFF. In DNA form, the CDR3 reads TGCAGTGCTAGAGATACGACAGGGTACTCTGAAGCTTTCTTT.

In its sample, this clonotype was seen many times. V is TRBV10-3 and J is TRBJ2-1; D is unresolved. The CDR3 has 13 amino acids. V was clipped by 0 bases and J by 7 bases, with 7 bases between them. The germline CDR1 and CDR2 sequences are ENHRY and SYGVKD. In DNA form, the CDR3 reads TGTGCCATCAGTGAGTCGCCGGTGAATGAGCAGTTCTTC. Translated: CAISESPVNEQFF.

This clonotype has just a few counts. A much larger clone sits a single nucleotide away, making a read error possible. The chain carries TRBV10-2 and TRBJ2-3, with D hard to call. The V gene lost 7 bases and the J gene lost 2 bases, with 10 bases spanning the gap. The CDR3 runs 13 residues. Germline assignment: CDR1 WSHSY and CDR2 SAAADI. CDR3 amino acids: CASTVAITDTQYF. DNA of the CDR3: TGCGCCAGCACCGTGGCGATCACAGATACGCAGTATTTT.

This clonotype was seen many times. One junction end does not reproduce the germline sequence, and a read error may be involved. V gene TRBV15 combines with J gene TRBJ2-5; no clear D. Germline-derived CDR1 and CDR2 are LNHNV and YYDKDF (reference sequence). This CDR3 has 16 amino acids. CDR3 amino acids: CATSRVPWGSGETQYF. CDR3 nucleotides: TGTGCTACCAGCAGAGTCCCTTGGGGAAGTGGAGAGACCCAGTACTTC. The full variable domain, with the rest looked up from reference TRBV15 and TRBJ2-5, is DAMVIQNPRYQVTQFGKPVTLSCSQTLNHNVMYWYQQKSSQAPKLLFHYYDKDFNNEADTPDNFQSRRPNTSFCFLDIRSPGLGDTAMYLCATSRVPWGSGETQYFGPGTRLLVL.

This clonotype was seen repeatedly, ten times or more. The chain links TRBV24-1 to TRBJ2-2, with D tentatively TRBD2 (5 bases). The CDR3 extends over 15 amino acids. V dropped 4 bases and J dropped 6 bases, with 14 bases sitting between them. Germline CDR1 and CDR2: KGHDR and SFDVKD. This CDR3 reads CATSEVGVEAGELFF. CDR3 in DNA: TGTGCCACCAGTGAGGTGGGAGTGGAAGCCGGGGAGCTGTTTTTT.

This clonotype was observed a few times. CDR3 amino acids: CASSLIRGESYNSPLHF. The CDR3 bases are TGCGCCAGCAGCTTAATTCGGGGGGAGTCCTATAATTCACCCCTCCACTTT. The chain employs TRBV5-1 and TRBJ1-6, with D perhaps matching TRBD1 (5 bases). CDR3 length equals 17 residues. Germline CDR1 reads SGHRS; CDR2 reads YFSETQ. V lost 2 bases to trimming and J lost 1 base, with 13 bases between them.

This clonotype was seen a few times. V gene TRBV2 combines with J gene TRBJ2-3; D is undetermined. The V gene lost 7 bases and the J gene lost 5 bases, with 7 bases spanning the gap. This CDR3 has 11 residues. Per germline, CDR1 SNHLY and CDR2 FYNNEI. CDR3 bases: TGTGCCAGCACCCAAGTAGATACGCAGTATTTT. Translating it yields CASTQVDTQYF. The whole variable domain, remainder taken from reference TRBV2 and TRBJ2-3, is EPEVTQTPSHQVTQMGQEVILRCVPISNHLYFYWYRQILGQKVEFLVSFYNNEISEKSEIFDDQFSVERPDGSNFTLKIRSTKLEDSAMYFCASTQVDTQYFGPGTRLTVL.

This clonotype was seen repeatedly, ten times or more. CDR3 DNA: TGTGCCAGCAGCTTAACCGCGGGCCCCTACAATGAGCAGTTCTTC. Amino acids: CASSLTAGPYNEQFF. The V call is TRBV7-3, the J call TRBJ2-1; TRBD2 might be the D (5 bases). The length of the CDR3 is 15 residues. V lost 0 bases, J lost 2 bases, and 8 bases lay in between. Germline V gene data show CDR1 as SGHTA and CDR2 as FQGTGA.

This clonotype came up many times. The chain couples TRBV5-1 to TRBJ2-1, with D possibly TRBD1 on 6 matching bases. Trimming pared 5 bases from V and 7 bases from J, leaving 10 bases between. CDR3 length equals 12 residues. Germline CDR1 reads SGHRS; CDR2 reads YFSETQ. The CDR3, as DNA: TGCGCCAGCAGTCCTACAGGGAATGAGCAGTTCTTC. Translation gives CASSPTGNEQFF.